A selection of T cell receptor beta chains follows, all from one sample in a study of metastatic and nonmetastatic thyroid tumors. TCRdb reprocessed the PCR reads using MiXCR. The table lists thousands of clones, approximately 35% of them singletons. Sequencing was performed on adjacent normal tissue. The receptors shown here come from a female donor with papillary thyroid cancer or a benign thyroid nodule (not recorded which). Some clones in this sample may be carry-over from other donors' samples. The CDR3 runs from the conserved cysteine through the conserved F or W. A D gene is named only where the DNA matches it firmly.

j_call,d_call,v_call,cdr3_length,cdr3_aa
TRBJ2-5,TRBD2,TRBV27,17,CASSFPTSGGREETQYF
TRBJ2-5,NA,TRBV6-5,12,CASSYVQETQYF
TRBJ2-3,NA,TRBV12-3/TRBV12-4,15,CASSLGGTSTDTQYF
TRBJ1-5,NA,TRBV11-2,13,CASSRDRGQPQHF
TRBJ2-7,NA,TRBV24-1,13,CATSDPLRYEQYF
TRBJ1-2,NA,TRBV28,17,CASSSRGDPRANYGYTF
TRBJ1-1,NA,TRBV6-1,13,CASSEYGNTEAFF
TRBJ2-7,TRBD1,TRBV12-3/TRBV12-4,13,CASMGQEAYEQYF
TRBJ1-2,NA,TRBV5-1,14,CASSFGRGSYGYTF
TRBJ2-3,TRBD2,TRBV28,16,CARGSISGSGEDTQYF
TRBJ2-1,NA,TRBV24-1,13,CATSNPWSTEQFF
TRBJ1-2,NA,TRBV13,16,CASSLGSGTVGDGYTF
TRBJ2-5,NA,TRBV27,11,CASSSQETQYF
TRBJ1-1,NA,TRBV20-1,13,CSARSSLNTEAFF
TRBJ2-3,NA,TRBV6-1,12,CASSEVLDTQYF
TRBJ2-1,TRBD2,TRBV20-1,15,CSARDLLAGSNEQFF
TRBJ2-3,NA,TRBV28,16,CASSSISVLAADSQYF
TRBJ2-7,TRBD1,TRBV2,13,CASKGTGVYAQYF
TRBJ2-5,NA,TRBV5-6,14,CASSFSGSQETQYF
TRBJ1-2,NA,TRBV11-2,15,CASSLDSAPAYGYTF
NA,NA,TRBV6-4,15,CASSWSSWSSNEQFF
TRBJ2-7,NA,TRBV20-1,14,CSAGAGWASYEQYF
TRBJ2-7,TRBD1,TRBV20-1,18,CSARAWTGGFPFWYEQYF
TRBJ1-6,NA,TRBV2,14,CASRRDAYNSPLHF
TRBJ1-6,NA,TRBV4-1,12,CASSQGNSPLHF
TRBJ2-1,NA,TRBV20-1,15,CSAVVGSQMYNEQFF
TRBJ2-6,NA,TRBV7-2,16,CASSLAGASGANVLTF
TRBJ1-1,NA,TRBV19,13,CASSSTQNTEAFF
TRBJ2-2,TRBD1,TRBV24-1,16,CAASEAGQGITGDLFF
TRBJ1-2,NA,TRBV28,15,CASSAGQSQVEGYTF
TRBJ2-7,TRBD1,TRBV18,14,CASSLGRGGHEKYF
TRBJ2-2,NA,TRBV11-3,13,CASSPGSAGELFF
TRBJ1-2,TRBD1,TRBV12-3/TRBV12-4,13,CASSLDRDYGYTF
TRBJ1-1,NA,TRBV28,14,CASRPREAAFEALF
TRBJ1-5,TRBD1,TRBV2,14,CASRPGIQGVGQHF
TRBJ2-3,NA,TRBV7-3,18,CASSLKGWASASTDTQYF
TRBJ2-2,NA,TRBV27,13,CASSFPNTGELFF
TRBJ2-3,TRBD1,TRBV20-1,15,CSARDDRGSPDTQYF
TRBJ1-2,NA,TRBV5-1,15,CASRRPRRGASGYTF
TRBJ2-7,NA,TRBV20-1,15,CSARGGNGASYEQYF
TRBJ1-5,TRBD1,TRBV7-8,16,CASSQGTGRDNQPQHF
TRBJ1-2,NA,TRBV6-5,14,CASSLTGKGFGYTF
TRBJ1-1,NA,TRBV6-5,14,CASSSSAGGTEAFF
TRBJ2-7,NA,TRBV12-3/TRBV12-4,13,CASSEMWSYEQYF